Given below is one T cell receptor beta chain in context. The CDR3 extends over 14 amino acids. The V end lost 0 bases, the J end lost 2 bases, and 8 bases lay between the germline ends. TCRdb itself ran the RT-PCR reads through MiXCR, one entry per CDR3 protein. The sample contains roughly 940,000 distinct CDR3 sequences, roughly 18% of which appear only once. The data derive from a study of patients and donors after allogeneic stem cell transplantation. This receptor was taken from a human donor who was either an allogeneic HSCT recipient or a stem cell or donor lymphocyte infusion donor (not recorded which). It is not recorded whose cells these are; they may come from a transplant donor. Material: blood, either unsorted or a sorted T cell fraction (not recorded which). This chain joins TRBV12-3 or TRBV12-4 and TRBJ2-7; no firm D call. CDR3 amino acids: CASSLAHGTYEQYF. The CDR3 nucleotides are TGTGCCAGCAGTTTAGCGCACGGAACCTACGAGCAGTACTTC.